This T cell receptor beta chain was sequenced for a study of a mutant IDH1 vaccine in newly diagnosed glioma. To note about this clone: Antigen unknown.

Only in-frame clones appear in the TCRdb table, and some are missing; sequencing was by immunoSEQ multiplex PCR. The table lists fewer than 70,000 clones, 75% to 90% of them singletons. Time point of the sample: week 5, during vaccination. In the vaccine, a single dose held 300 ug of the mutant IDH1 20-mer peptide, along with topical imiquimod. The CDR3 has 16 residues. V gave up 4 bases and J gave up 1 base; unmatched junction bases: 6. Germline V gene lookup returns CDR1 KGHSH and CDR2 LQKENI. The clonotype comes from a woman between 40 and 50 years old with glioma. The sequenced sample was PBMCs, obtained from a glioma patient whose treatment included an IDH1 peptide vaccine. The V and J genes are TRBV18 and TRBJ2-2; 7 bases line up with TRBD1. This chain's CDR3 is CASSQIGTVNTGELFF. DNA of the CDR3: TGTGCCAGCTCACAGATTGGGACAGTGAACACCGGGGAGCTGTTTTTT.